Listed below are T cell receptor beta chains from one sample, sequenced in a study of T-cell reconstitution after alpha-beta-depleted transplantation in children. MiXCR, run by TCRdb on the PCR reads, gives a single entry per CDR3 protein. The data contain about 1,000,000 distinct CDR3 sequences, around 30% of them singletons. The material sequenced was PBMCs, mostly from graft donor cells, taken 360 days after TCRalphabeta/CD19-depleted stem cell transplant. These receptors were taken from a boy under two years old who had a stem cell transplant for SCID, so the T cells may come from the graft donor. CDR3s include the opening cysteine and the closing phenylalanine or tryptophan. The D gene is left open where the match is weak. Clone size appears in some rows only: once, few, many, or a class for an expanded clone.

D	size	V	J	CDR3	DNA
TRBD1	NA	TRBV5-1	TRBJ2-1	CASSFRGTGGNEQFF	TGCGCCAGCAGCTTTCGCGGGACAGGGGGCAATGAGCAGTTCTTC
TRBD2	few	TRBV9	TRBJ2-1	CASSVGGGPYPNEQFF	TGTGCCAGCAGCGTTGGCGGGGGGCCCTACCCCAATGAGCAGTTCTTC
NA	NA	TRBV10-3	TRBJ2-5	CAISDVNSQETQYF	TGTGCCATCAGTGACGTGAACAGTCAAGAGACCCAGTACTTC
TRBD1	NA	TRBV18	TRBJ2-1	CASSPPGTAYNEQFF	TGTGCCAGCTCACCACCGGGGACAGCATACAATGAGCAGTTCTTC
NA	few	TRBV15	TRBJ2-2	CATSREAGRGTGELFF	TGTGCCACCAGCAGAGAGGCAGGGCGGGGCACCGGGGAGCTGTTTTTT
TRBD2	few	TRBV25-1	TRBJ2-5	CASSGTGLAGGFYQETQYF	TGTGCCAGCAGTGGGACCGGACTAGCGGGGGGCTTTTACCAAGAGACCCAGTACTTC
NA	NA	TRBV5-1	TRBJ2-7	CASSLILGHEQYF	TGCGCCAGCAGCTTGATCCTCGGGCACGAGCAGTACTTC
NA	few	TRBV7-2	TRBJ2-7	CASSTRPVRSYEQYF	TGTGCCAGCAGCACTAGGCCCGTTAGATCCTACGAGCAGTACTTC
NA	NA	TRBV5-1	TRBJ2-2	CASSLSQGSSNTGELFF	TGCGCCAGCAGCTTGTCACAGGGAAGTAGCAACACCGGGGAGCTGTTTTTT
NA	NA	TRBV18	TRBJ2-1	CASSFTQGKNEQFF	TGTGCCAGCTCATTCACACAGGGTAAGAATGAGCAGTTCTTC
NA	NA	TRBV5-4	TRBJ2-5	CASSLIPAETQYF	TGTGCCAGCAGCTTGATACCCGCAGAGACCCAGTACTTC
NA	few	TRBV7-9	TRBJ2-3	CASSPRSGSSTDTQYF	TGTGCCAGCAGCCCGAGGAGCGGGTCTAGCACAGATACGCAGTATTTT
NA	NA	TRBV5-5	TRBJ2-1	CASSQGPLRFF	TGTGCCAGCAGCCAAGGCCCTCTGAGGTTCTTC
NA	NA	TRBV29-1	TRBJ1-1	CSVRAGAGVNTEAFF	TGCAGCGTCAGGGCAGGGGCAGGGGTGAACACTGAAGCTTTCTTT
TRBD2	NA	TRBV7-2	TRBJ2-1	CASRNGGSYNEQFF	TGTGCCAGCCGAAACGGGGGGTCCTACAATGAGCAGTTCTTC